Listed here are 20 T cell receptor beta chains from one sample, sequenced in a study of Tregs in tolerant kidney transplant recipients. Antigens of these TCRs are unknown. TCRdb's table, derived via immunoSEQ multiplex PCR, lists solely in-frame clones and lacks some. This repertoire comprises 1,500 to 2,000 clones; its ten largest clones make up 15% to 20%. After approximately six days with irradiated graft donor PBMCs, CFSE-labeled recipient PBMCs were FACS-sorted. Sample: CD4+ T cells from blood cultured with allogeneic cells, taken before the transplant. The receptors come from a human patient who received a combined kidney and bone marrow transplant.

By frequency, this clone registers hyperexpanded. The sequence runs out 3 residues before the end of the CDR3; the remainder is reconstructed from the germline J gene. The V gene is TRBV19, the J gene TRBJ1-1; 12 bases align to TRBD1. The CDR3 totals 17 residues. The ends lost 5 bases at V and 5 bases at J; junction bases unmatched: 12. Germline CDR1 reads LNHDA; CDR2 reads SQIVND (reference sequence). CDR3 DNA (partial): TGTGCCAGTAGTGGGACAGGGGGCGTTTCGTTTAATACTGAA. It is translated as CASSGTGGVSFNTE. The full CDR3 protein is CASSGTGGVSFNTEAFF.

With regard to this clone: Read sequence stops 3 residues before the CDR3 end, and the germline J gene provides the missing end. This sequence joins TRBV18 and TRBJ1-2; D gene uncertain. This CDR3 is built from 13 residues. Germline CDR1 and CDR2: KGHSH and LQKENI. This CDR3 reads CASSPILNNDYTF. The sequenced part of the CDR3 DNA is TGTGCCAGCTCACCGATCCTGAACAATGAC. The whole variable domain, filled in from reference TRBV18 and TRBJ1-2, reads NAGVMQNPRHLVRRRGQEARLRCSPMKGHSHVYWYRQLPEEGLKFMVYLQKENIIDESGMPKERFSAEFPKEGPSILRIQQVVRGDSAAYFCASSPILNNDYTFGSGTRLTVV.

This clone is medium-sized by frequency. The CDR3 end lies 3 residues beyond the end of the read and is filled in from the germline J gene. This chain uses TRBV11-2 with TRBJ1-1; D gene ambiguous. Trimming took off 3 bases at V and 1 base at J, with 9 bases between the two ends. CDR3 length: 14 amino acids. CDR1 and CDR2 (germline): SGHAT, FQNNGV. The CDR3 bases that were read are TGTGCCAGCAGCTTGAGAGCGGGGAACACTGAA. Translating it yields CASSLRAGNTE. The whole CDR3 protein reads CASSLRAGNTEAFF.

This clone is identified as medium-sized from frequency. From the germline J gene comes the end of the CDR3, since the read stops 3 residues before it. V gene TRBV29-1 combines with J gene TRBJ2-3; D is possibly TRBD1 (6 bases). This CDR3 comprises 15 residues. Germline CDR1 reads SQVTM; CDR2 reads ANQGSEA. V gave up 4 bases and J gave up 0 bases, with 14 bases separating them. CDR3 residues: CSVVGHRDSTDTQYF. The part of the CDR3 DNA that was read is TGCAGCGTTGTGGGACACAGGGATAGCACAGATACG.

This clone registers medium-sized by frequency. Coverage ceases 3 residues before the CDR3 finishes, and the germline J gene fills in the end. The rearrangement uses TRBV20-1 and TRBJ2-5; a weak D match, TRBD1 (5 bases). The germline gives CDR1 DFQATT, CDR2 SNEGSKA (reference sequence). V was trimmed by 3 bases and J by 1 base, leaving 12 bases between them. The CDR3 extends over 14 amino acids. The sequenced CDR3 bases are TGCAGTGCTAGCAGGCAGGGCATCCAAGAGACC. Its protein product is CSASRQGIQET. The full CDR3 protein reads CSASRQGIQETQYF.

This clone is called medium-sized (0.01 to 0.1%) based on its frequency. The CDR3 end lies 3 residues beyond the end of the read and is filled in from the germline J gene. The rearrangement uses TRBV6-2 or TRBV6-3 and TRBJ1-2; 11 bases fit TRBD1. The CDR3 extends over 13 amino acids. CDR1 is MNHEY, CDR2 SVGEGT, per germline. V trimming: 6 bases; J trimming: 5 bases; junction bases outside the gene matches: 2. CDR3 amino acids: CASRGQGAYGYTF. CDR3 DNA (partial): TGTGCCAGCAGAGGACAGGGGGCTTATGGC.

Concerning this clone: The CDR3 end falls 3 residues outside the read, so it is completed with the germline J gene. The V and J genes are TRBV19 and TRBJ1-2, with a tentative D call TRBD1 (5 bases). The CDR3 extends over 15 amino acids. From germline, CDR1 is LNHDA and CDR2 SQIVND (reference sequence). Partial CDR3 DNA: TGTGCCAGTAGTACCCTAGCGGGGGACTCTAATGAC. This codes for CASSTLAGDSND. The entire CDR3 reads CASSTLAGDSNDYTF.

This clone registers medium-sized by frequency. The read is 3 residues too short to cover the CDR3 end, so that end is filled in from the germline J gene. The chain recombines TRBV18 with TRBJ2-3; 9 bases line up with TRBD2. CDR1 KGHSH and CDR2 LQKENI come from the germline V gene. The V segment lost 0 bases and the J segment 5 bases; nucleotides outside the gene matches: 6. This CDR3 has 16 residues. This chain's CDR3 is CASSPPGGRAEDTQYF. CDR3 DNA (partial): TGTGCCAGCTCACCACCGGGCGGGAGGGCTGAAGATACG. The complete variable domain, with remaining parts taken from reference TRBV18 and TRBJ2-3, reads NAGVMQNPRHLVRRRGQEARLRCSPMKGHSHVYWYRQLPEEGLKFMVYLQKENIIDESGMPKERFSAEFPKEGPSILRIQQVVRGDSAAYFCASSPPGGRAEDTQYFGPGTRLTVL.

Regarding this clone: Coverage ceases 3 residues before the CDR3 finishes, and the germline J gene fills in the end. The genes are TRBV28 and TRBJ2-7; TRBD1 aligns across 7 bases. V was clipped by 1 base and J by 3 bases; unmatched bases: 0. Germline values: CDR1 MDHEN, CDR2 SYDVKM. The CDR3 loop spans 13 amino acids. Incomplete CDR3 DNA: TGTGCCAGCAGTTTATCAGGGGGCTACGAG. The encoded protein is CASSLSGGYE. The entire CDR3 reads CASSLSGGYEQYF.

By frequency, this clone is medium-sized. The read terminates 3 residues ahead of where the CDR3 ends, so the germline J gene completes it. This chain joins TRBV6-2 or TRBV6-3 and TRBJ2-7; 9 bases agree with TRBD2. The CDR3 is made up of 14 amino acids. After removal of 4 bases from V and 5 bases from J, the junction contained 6 bases not matched to a gene. Germline V gene sequence: CDR1 MNHEY, CDR2 SVGEGT. Partial CDR3 DNA: TGTGCCAGCAGTTCGCTAGCGGGGCGGGACGAG. Its translation: CASSSLAGRDE. Given in full, the CDR3 is CASSSLAGRDEQYF.

Of note for this clone: The read terminates 3 residues ahead of where the CDR3 ends, so the germline J gene completes it. V gene TRBV2 combines with J gene TRBJ1-3; TRBD1 might be the D (6 bases). V was shortened by 6 bases and J by 4 bases, with 16 bases between the two germline ends. The CDR3 spans 15 residues. Germline V gene lookup returns CDR1 SNHLY and CDR2 FYNNEI. CDR3 residues: CASRNPGAWGNTIYF. The DNA read from the CDR3 is TGTGCCAGCAGGAACCCAGGGGCCTGGGGAAACACC.

Judged by frequency, this clone is medium-sized. The read finishes 3 residues shy of the CDR3 end, and the germline J gene is used to complete it. The chain links TRBV2 to TRBJ1-1; D perhaps matches TRBD1 (6 bases). V was cut by 9 bases and J by 5 bases, with 13 bases left in between. The CDR3 sequence is 12 residues long. Germline V gene data show CDR1 as SNHLY and CDR2 as FYNNEI. CDR3 sequence reads: CARFYTGTEAFF. The CDR3 bases that were read are TGTGCCAGATTTTACACAGGGACTGAA.

Frequency places this clone as medium-sized. The sequence runs out 3 residues before the end of the CDR3; the remainder is reconstructed from the germline J gene. The chain is built from TRBV20-1 and TRBJ2-7, with TRBD2 matching over 7 bases. Germline V lookup: CDR1 DFQATT, CDR2 SNEGSKA (reference sequence). This CDR3 contains 13 residues. V shed 5 bases, J shed 0 bases, and the junction held 4 bases outside the gene matches. CDR3 bases read: TGCAGTGCTCCTCTAGCGGTCTCCTACGAG. Translated, it gives CSAPLAVSYE. The whole CDR3 protein is CSAPLAVSYEQYF.

On this clone: Read data end 3 residues before the CDR3 end; the end is taken from the germline J gene. The chain couples TRBV12-3 or TRBV12-4 to TRBJ2-2, with unresolved D. The CDR3 is 14 amino acids. CDR3: CVTAVGSNTGELFF. Incomplete CDR3 DNA: TGTGTCACAGCAGTGGGTTCGAACACCGGGGAG.

With respect to this clone: Read data end 3 residues before the CDR3 end; the end is taken from the germline J gene. J is TRBJ2-2 and V is TRBV18; D is possibly TRBD1 (6 bases). The CDR3 loop spans 13 amino acids. Germline loops: CDR1 KGHSH, CDR2 LQKENI. The CDR3 sequence is CASSPGAREKLFF. Incomplete CDR3 DNA: TGTGCCAGCTCACCGGGGGCCCGCGAAAAG.

As for this clone: Sequencing ends 3 residues short of the CDR3 end; the germline J gene provides the rest. J is TRBJ2-7 and V is TRBV5-1, with 10 bases lining up with TRBD1. The CDR3 length is 15 residues. Germline values: CDR1 SGHRS, CDR2 YFSETQ. Trimming cost V 3 bases and J 4 bases; bases outside gene matches: 7. The CDR3: CASSSPGTGVYEQYF. CDR3 DNA, as far as it was read: TGCGCCAGCAGCTCCCCCGGGACAGGGGTTTACGAG.

This clone is called medium-sized based on its frequency. From the germline J gene comes the end of the CDR3, since the read stops 3 residues before it. The rearrangement joins TRBV19 to TRBJ2-5; D possibly uses TRBD1 or TRBD2 (5 bases each). V was cut by 7 bases and J by 2 bases, with 17 bases left in between. This CDR3 has 15 residues. Per the germline V gene, CDR1 is LNHDA and CDR2 is SQIVND (reference sequence). CDR3 protein: CASTNRDRGQETQYF. The sequenced CDR3 bases are TGTGCCAGTACCAATCGGGATAGGGGTCAAGAGACC.

With regard to this clone: The read terminates 3 residues ahead of where the CDR3 ends, so the germline J gene completes it. The V call is TRBV2, the J call TRBJ1-2; D is undetermined. The CDR3 is made up of 11 amino acids. The germline gives CDR1 SNHLY, CDR2 FYNNEI. This CDR3 is CASSYYYDYTF. The sequenced part of the CDR3 DNA is TGTGCCAGCAGTTACTACTACGAC. The full variable domain, in which reference TRBV2 and TRBJ1-2 provide the parts outside the CDR3, is EPEVTQTPSHQVTQMGQEVILRCVPISNHLYFYWYRQILGQKVEFLVSFYNNEISEKSEIFDDQFSVERPDGSNFTLKIRSTKLEDSAMYFCASSYYYDYTFGSGTRLTVV.

This clone registers medium-sized by frequency. The DNA ends 3 residues before the CDR3 does, and the rest of the CDR3 is filled in from the germline J gene. J is TRBJ1-4 and V is TRBV18; a possible D gene is TRBD1 (6 bases). The CDR3 runs 13 residues. Germline V CDR1 and CDR2: KGHSH, LQKENI. V lost 3 bases to trimming and J lost 8 bases, with 10 bases between them. Partial CDR3 DNA: TGTGCCAGCTCACCGGGGGCCCGCGAAAAA. This encodes CASSPGAREK. The whole CDR3 protein is CASSPGAREKLFF.

This clone registers medium-sized by frequency. The read comes to an end 3 residues before the CDR3 does, leaving the germline J gene to fill in the end. The rearrangement joins TRBV5-5 to TRBJ2-7; TRBD1 agrees at 8 bases. The CDR3 consists of 14 residues. Per the germline V gene, CDR1 is SGHKS and CDR2 is YYEKEE (reference sequence). V lost 5 bases and J lost 6; bases outside the gene matches: 10. The chain's CDR3 is CASRPWTGKAEQYF. The sequenced CDR3 bases are TGTGCCAGCAGGCCCTGGACAGGGAAGGCCGAG. Supplemented by reference TRBV5-5 and TRBJ2-7, the full variable domain reads DAGVTQSPTHLIKTRGQQVTLRCSPISGHKSVSWYQQVLGQGPQFIFQYYEKEERGRGNFPDRFSARQFPNYSSELNVNALLLGDSALYLCASRPWTGKAEQYFGPGTRLTVT.